A selection of T cell receptor beta chains follows, all from one sample in a study of response to subunit inactivated influenza vaccine. TCRdb redid the calling of the RT-PCR reads with MiXCR, one entry per CDR3 protein. The sample has 500,000 to 650,000 distinct CDR3 sequences; 6.5% to 8% are singletons. The sequencing here drew on PBMCs from blood, taken less than 30 months after vaccination. These receptors were taken from a man aged 50 to 75 who received an inactivated influenza vaccine. Both conserved end residues are part of each CDR3. The D gene is left open where the match is weak. Not every row has a clone size; where given, it reads once, few, many or a size class.

d_call | clone_size | j_call | v_call | cdr3_aa | cdr3_nt
. | . | TRBJ2-5 | TRBV7-2 | CASSLVSTQVQETQYF | TGTGCCAGCAGCTTAGTCAGCACGCAGGTCCAAGAGACCCAGTACTTC
TRBD1 | many | TRBJ1-5 | TRBV27 | CASSLDRASQPQHF | TGTGCCAGCAGCCTCGACAGGGCGAGTCAGCCCCAGCATTTT
. | few | TRBJ1-1 | TRBV2 | CASSEGVLQLNTEAFF | TGTGCCAGCAGTGAAGGGGTTTTGCAGTTGAACACTGAAGCTTTCTTT
TRBD1 | few | TRBJ1-2 | TRBV28 | CASSSAGTGGHGYTF | TGTGCCAGCAGCTCTGCCGGGACAGGGGGACATGGCTACACCTTC
. | few | TRBJ2-5 | TRBV20-1 | CSAFPLLDTQETQYF | TGCAGTGCCTTCCCCTTATTGGACACCCAAGAGACCCAGTACTTC
TRBD1 | . | TRBJ2-5 | TRBV12-3/TRBV12-4 | CASSLARGLGFQETQYF | TGTGCCAGCAGTTTAGCCAGGGGGCTAGGTTTCCAAGAGACCCAGTACTTC
. | . | TRBJ2-1 | TRBV12-3/TRBV12-4 | CASSLSGSENSYNEQFF | TGTGCCAGCAGTCTCTCCGGAAGTGAAAACTCCTACAATGAGCAGTTCTTC
. | many | TRBJ2-7 | TRBV27 | CASYEFQGQLAYEQYF | TGTGCCAGCTATGAATTCCAGGGGCAATTGGCCTACGAGCAGTACTTC
TRBD1 | many | TRBJ2-7 | TRBV25-1 | CASSLTGVVNEQYF | TGTGCCAGCAGTCTCACAGGGGTAGTCAACGAGCAGTACTTC
. | few | TRBJ2-5 | TRBV5-4 | CASSTTGEEETQYF | TGTGCCAGCAGCACTACAGGGGAGGAAGAGACCCAGTACTTC